Below are 29 T cell receptor beta chains sequenced from a single sample in a study of identical twins. TCRdb reanalysed the 5' RACE reads using MiXCR and keeps one entry per CDR3 protein. The sample consists of approximately 690,000 distinct CDR3 sequences, around 5.7% of them appearing once. Sequencing was carried out using naive T cells sorted from blood. The receptors shown here come from a man between 18 and 29 years old in good health.

The chain uses TRBV28 and TRBJ2-7; the D gene is possibly TRBD1 (7 bases). The CDR3 extends over 13 amino acids. V was cut by 8 bases and J by 2 bases, with 13 bases left in between. Germline values: CDR1 MDHEN, CDR2 SYDVKM. The CDR3 nucleotides are TGTGCCAGCGCGGGACAGCCCCCCTACGAGCAGTACTTC. Its translation: CASAGQPPYEQYF.

This clonotype was observed at least ten times. The genes are TRBV20-1 and TRBJ2-7; 12 bases are a match to TRBD2. This CDR3 spans 19 amino acids. Trimming removed 0 bases from V and 1 base from J; junction bases left unmatched: 13. CDR1 is DFQATT and CDR2 is SNEGSKA in the germline V gene (reference sequence). CDR3 DNA: TGCAGTGCTAGAGATCTGGGACTAGCGGGTTCCATCTTTTCCTACGAGCAGTACTTC. This gives the protein CSARDLGLAGSIFSYEQYF.

This clonotype appeared many times. This rearrangement joins TRBV15 to TRBJ2-7; D tentatively reads TRBD1 or TRBD2 (6 bases each). This CDR3 contains 14 residues. V lost 3 bases to trimming and J lost 5 bases, with 14 bases between them. Germline V lookup: CDR1 LNHNV, CDR2 YYDKDF (reference sequence). The DNA for the CDR3 is TGTGCCACCAGCAGGGCCCACAGGGAGGACGAGCAGTACGTC. Translating it yields CATSRAHREDEQYV.

The table lists this clonotype with a few counts. The chain employs TRBV7-7 and TRBJ2-5; a weak D match, TRBD2 (5 bases). This CDR3 contains 15 residues. Trimming left V 0 bases short and J 1 base short, with 9 bases between. The germline gives CDR1 SSHAT, CDR2 FNYEAQ (reference sequence). The CDR3 region has the DNA TGTGCCAGCAGCTTAGCCGGGGTTGGCCAAGAGACCCAGTACTTC. Translating gives CASSLAGVGQETQYF.

There are many counts of this clonotype. The J gene is TRBJ2-1, the V gene TRBV29-1, with 14 bases lining up with TRBD2. The CDR3 loop spans 15 amino acids. Germline lookup yields CDR1 SQVTM and CDR2 ANQGSEA. V lost 6 bases to trimming and J lost 6 bases; unmatched junction nucleotides: 7. Here the CDR3 DNA reads TGCAGCGTAGTCGGGACTAGCGGGAGTAGCAATGAGCAGTTCTTC. Its protein product is CSVVGTSGSSNEQFF.

This clonotype was seen many times. The gene calls are TRBV7-8 and TRBJ2-7; possibly TRBD2 for D (6 bases). Germline CDR1 is SGHVS and CDR2 is FQNEAQ. Trimming pared 5 bases from V and 6 bases from J, leaving 14 bases between. This CDR3 spans 13 amino acids. This CDR3 is CASSPTSYGEQYV. Written as DNA, the CDR3 is TGTGCCAGCAGCCCGACTAGTTATGGCGAGCAGTACGTC.

This chain links TRBV7-9 with TRBJ2-7, with D unclear. The CDR3 loop spans 13 amino acids. Germline loops: CDR1 SEHNR, CDR2 FQNEAQ (reference sequence). V was clipped by 5 bases and J by 11 bases, with 19 bases between them. Written as DNA, the CDR3 is TGTGCCAGCAGCGATGGTTCAGCGAGATCAGAGTACTTC. This codes for CASSDGSARSEYF.

The table lists this clonotype with many counts. The rearrangement joins TRBV10-3 to TRBJ2-4; 9 bases map to TRBD2. The CDR3 is made up of 14 amino acids. V was clipped by 6 bases and J by 2 bases; unmatched bases: 2. Germline lookup yields CDR1 ENHRY and CDR2 SYGVKD. The CDR3 DNA follows: TGTGCCATCAGGCGGGAGGGGTCCAAAAACATTCAGTACTTC. Encoded protein: CAIRREGSKNIQYF.

This clonotype was counted ten times or more. The V and J genes are TRBV29-1 and TRBJ2-7, with D uncertain. The length of the CDR3 is 13 residues. Per germline, CDR1 SQVTM and CDR2 ANQGSEA. Between the trimmed V and J ends, which lost 5 bases and 9 bases, there was a span of 20 bases. DNA of the CDR3: TGCAGCGTTCCGGGCCCTTTCCTTGTAGGGCAGTACTTC. Its translation is CSVPGPFLVGQYF.

The V and J genes are TRBV7-6 and TRBJ2-3, with 12 bases matching TRBD2. The V gene's germline CDR1 is SGHVS and CDR2 FNYEAQ. V was pared by 2 bases and J by 1 base, with 7 bases of the junction left unmatched. The CDR3 length is 18 residues. The CDR3 sequence is CASSLKLRLAGGTDTQYF. The DNA of the CDR3 is TGTGCCAGCAGCTTAAAATTGAGACTAGCGGGGGGCACAGATACGCAGTATTTT.

This clonotype was seen many times. J is TRBJ2-2 and V is TRBV29-1; tentatively, D is TRBD1 (7 bases). Trimming removed 7 bases at V and 2 bases at J, with 14 bases between. The CDR3 length is 14 residues. Germline lookup yields CDR1 SQVTM and CDR2 ANQGSEA. For the CDR3, the DNA is TGCAGCGCCGCCAGGGGGGATAACACCGGGGAGCTGTTTTTT. As protein: CSAARGDNTGELFF.

This clonotype has at least ten counts. The chain's CDR3 is CASSLDHGYGYTF. The CDR3 DNA is TGTGCCAGCAGCTTAGATCACGGGTATGGCTACACCTTC. The chain is built from TRBV7-9 and TRBJ1-2; no clear D gene. The germline V gene has CDR1 SEHNR and CDR2 FQNEAQ (reference sequence). The CDR3 has 13 residues. Trimming removed 1 base at V and 5 bases at J, with 8 bases between.

The chain couples TRBV7-9 to TRBJ2-1, with D maybe TRBD2 (5 bases). V lost 4 bases and J 5 bases, leaving 18 bases between the germline ends. In germline, CDR1 is SEHNR, CDR2 FQNEAQ (reference sequence). This CDR3 has 16 residues. The CDR3 DNA is TGTGCCAGCAGCTCAATGCATAGCGCCAAAAACAATGAGCAGTTCTTC. It specifies CASSSMHSAKNNEQFF.

Many counts were recorded for this clonotype. The V and J genes are TRBV5-5 and TRBJ1-6; D is ambiguous. In germline, CDR1 is SGHKS, CDR2 YYEKEE (reference sequence). V lost 4 bases, J lost 9 bases, and 17 bases lay in between. There are 15 residues in the CDR3. This CDR3 is CASSAGRVPGSPLHF. The CDR3 DNA reads TGTGCCAGCAGCGCCGGAAGGGTTCCGGGTTCACCCCTCCACTTT. The full variable domain, in which reference TRBV5-5 and TRBJ1-6 provide the parts outside the CDR3, is DAGVTQSPTHLIKTRGQQVTLRCSPISGHKSVSWYQQVLGQGPQFIFQYYEKEERGRGNFPDRFSARQFPNYSSELNVNALLLGDSALYLCASSAGRVPGSPLHFGNGTRLTVT.

The rearrangement joins TRBV10-3 to TRBJ2-3; D may be TRBD2 (6 bases). Trimming stripped 4 bases from V and 4 bases from J, with 12 bases between. CDR1 and CDR2 (germline): ENHRY, SYGVKD. This CDR3 spans 14 amino acids. The CDR3 coding sequence is TGTGCCATCAGTGGGGTCGGACTACCAGATACGCAGTATTTT. Residues: CAISGVGLPDTQYF.

This clonotype was found a few times. The chain uses TRBV18 and TRBJ2-7; 12 bases agree with TRBD2. V shed 4 bases, J shed 1 base, and the junction held 2 bases outside the gene matches. Germline CDR1 reads KGHSH; CDR2 reads LQKENI. The CDR3 loop spans 15 amino acids. The CDR3 reads CASSRGLAGSYEQYV. As DNA, the CDR3 is TGTGCCAGCTCACGGGGACTAGCGGGTTCCTACGAGCAGTACGTC.

The chain carries TRBV5-1 and TRBJ2-3; 12 bases map to TRBD1. V was clipped by 0 bases and J by 6 bases; unmatched bases: 5. CDR1 and CDR2 (germline): SGHRS, YFSETQ. CDR3 length equals 16 residues. CDR3 region: CASSLGMGQGADTQYF. The CDR3 DNA reads as TGCGCCAGCAGCTTGGGCATGGGACAGGGGGCCGATACGCAGTATTTT.

In its sample, this clonotype was seen a few times. V and J are TRBV12-3 or TRBV12-4 and TRBJ2-3, with D maybe TRBD2 (6 bases). The CDR3 is 16 residues long. V lost 2 bases and J 4 bases, leaving 16 bases between the germline ends. CDR3 sequence: CASSLISGVPADTQYF. The CDR3 DNA reads TGTGCCAGCAGTTTAATCTCGGGGGTACCGGCAGATACGCAGTATTTT.

This clonotype was picked up a small number of times. The V and J genes are TRBV5-5 and TRBJ2-3; D is perhaps TRBD1 or TRBD2 (6 bases each). The V gene lost 7 bases and the J gene lost 2 bases, with 17 bases spanning the gap. The CDR3 is made up of 15 amino acids. CDR1 SGHKS and CDR2 YYEKEE come from the germline V gene (reference sequence). CDR3 loop: CASLTGGSFTDTQYF. CDR3 DNA sequence: TGTGCCAGCCTTACCGGGGGCTCTTTCACAGATACGCAGTATTTT.

This clonotype has more than one count but fewer than ten. The chain links TRBV3-1 to TRBJ2-5; 9 bases are a match to TRBD2. V lost 8 bases and J lost 4; bases outside the gene matches: 8. The CDR3 extends over 14 amino acids. Germline V gene data show CDR1 as LGHDT and CDR2 as YNNKEL (reference sequence). The CDR3 bases are TGTGCCAGCCGTAGACTAGCGGCCGCAGAGACCCAGTACTTC. Protein: CASRRLAAAETQYF.

In this sample, this clonotype turned up many times. V gene TRBV5-1 combines with J gene TRBJ2-3; D call uncertain. Germline CDR1 and CDR2: SGHRS and YFSETQ. The CDR3 runs 13 residues. Trimming left V 2 bases short and J 3 bases short, with 7 bases between. The CDR3 DNA reads as TGCGCCAGCAGCTTTCGCCTGACAGATACGCAGTATTTT. Encoded protein: CASSFRLTDTQYF.

There are a few counts of this clonotype. J is TRBJ1-4 and V is TRBV12-3 or TRBV12-4, with unresolved D. This CDR3 comprises 14 residues. The V gene lost 3 bases and the J gene lost 5 bases, with 10 bases spanning the gap. CDR3 amino acids: CASSLSGKNEKLFF. In DNA, the CDR3 is TGTGCCAGCAGTTTGTCGGGGAAAAATGAAAAACTGTTTTTT.

This clonotype was detected ten times or more. The chain combines TRBV7-2 with TRBJ2-7; tentatively, D is TRBD1 (5 bases). V dropped 1 base and J dropped 6 bases, with 13 bases sitting between them. The CDR3 runs 14 residues. Germline-derived CDR1 and CDR2 are SGHTA and FQGNSA. The DNA for the CDR3 is TGTGCCAGCAGCTTAGGGGGCCCCTTTGGCGAGCAGTACTTC. Residues: CASSLGGPFGEQYF.

The sample holds many counts of this clonotype. The rearrangement joins TRBV27 to TRBJ2-3; 7 bases fit TRBD1. Germline V lookup: CDR1 MNHEY, CDR2 SMNVEV (reference sequence). This CDR3 has 16 residues. Germline trimming cut 1 base from V and 0 bases from J; bases unmatched to any gene: 4. CDR3 region: CASSLWQGVSTDTQYF. As DNA, the CDR3 is TGTGCCAGCAGTTTATGGCAGGGGGTCAGCACAGATACGCAGTATTTT.

The chain recombines TRBV27 with TRBJ2-7; 12 nucleotides agree with TRBD2. There are 15 residues in the CDR3. The germline V gene encodes CDR1 MNHEY and CDR2 SMNVEV (reference sequence). J was trimmed by 3 bases and V by 5 bases; bases with no gene match: 5. The DNA for the CDR3 is TGTGCCAGCAGTCCCGGGACTAGCGGGCGCTACGAGCAGTACGTC. It translates to CASSPGTSGRYEQYV.

This clonotype appeared once. The chain combines TRBV12-2 with TRBJ2-7; the table gives TRBD2 as D, unverified against the DNA. TRBV12-2 is a recognized pseudogene. The CDR3 is 16 amino acids. This CDR3 reads CASRLAPPEASYEQYF. DNA of the CDR3: TGTGCAAGTCGCTTAGCCCCTCCGGAGGCCTCCTACGAGCAGTACTTC.

This clonotype appeared a few times. The rearrangement joins TRBV5-1 to TRBJ1-1, with D uncertain. Germline V gene lookup returns CDR1 SGHRS and CDR2 YFSETQ. The CDR3 length is 15 residues. Trimming removed 0 bases at V and 1 base at J, with 10 bases between. The DNA of the CDR3 is TGCGCCAGCAGCTTGGGGCGGGGTGAGAACACTGAAGCTTTCTTT. Translation gives CASSLGRGENTEAFF.

This clonotype was recorded a few times. The chain has TRBV4-1 and TRBJ2-1; possible D gene TRBD1, 6 bases. This CDR3 contains 15 residues. Trimming stripped 5 bases from V and 9 bases from J, with 20 bases between. Germline CDR1 MGHRA, CDR2 YSYEKL. The CDR3 sequence is CASSYGQPGHREQFF. Here the CDR3 DNA reads TGCGCCAGCAGCTACGGACAGCCCGGTCATCGTGAGCAGTTCTTC.

The count of this clonotype is one. The chain has TRBV20-1 and TRBJ2-7, with D possibly TRBD2 on 6 matching bases. Trimming cost V 1 base and J 4 bases, with 23 bases left between them. The V gene's germline CDR1 is DFQATT and CDR2 SNEGSKA (reference sequence). The CDR3 is 17 residues long. This CDR3 reads CSARVKLAGKMRYEQYF. Written as DNA, the CDR3 is TGCAGTGCTAGAGTAAAACTAGCAGGGAAGATGAGGTACGAGCAGTACTTC.